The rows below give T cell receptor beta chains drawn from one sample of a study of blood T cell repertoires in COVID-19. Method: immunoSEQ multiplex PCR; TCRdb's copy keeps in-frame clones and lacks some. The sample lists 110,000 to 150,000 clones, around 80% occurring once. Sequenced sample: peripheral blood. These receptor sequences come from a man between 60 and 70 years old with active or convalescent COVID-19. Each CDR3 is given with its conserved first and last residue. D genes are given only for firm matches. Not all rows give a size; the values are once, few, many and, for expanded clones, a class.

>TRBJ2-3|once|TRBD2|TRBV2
CASLPGLAATDTQYF
TGTGCCAGCCTTCCGGGACTAGCGGCCACAGATACGCAGTATTTT
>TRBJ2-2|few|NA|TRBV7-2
CASSLAESTGELFF
TGTGCCAGCAGCTTAGCCGAGAGCACCGGGGAGCTGTTTTTT
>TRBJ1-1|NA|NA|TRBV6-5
CASSYGGVTEAFF
TGTGCCAGCAGTTACGGAGGGGTTACTGAAGCTTTCTTT
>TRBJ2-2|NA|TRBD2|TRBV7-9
CASSPVGLGLAGDTGELFF
TGTGCCAGCAGCCCCGTCGGACTAGGACTAGCGGGGGACACCGGGGAGCTGTTTTTT
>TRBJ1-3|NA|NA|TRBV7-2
CASSLEGWGRTGNTIYF
TGTGCCAGCAGCTTAGAAGGCTGGGGGCGTACTGGAAACACCATATATTTT
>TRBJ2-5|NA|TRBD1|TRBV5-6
CASSFAGQGYGETQYF
TGTGCCAGCAGCTTTGCGGGACAGGGATATGGAGAGACCCAGTACTTC
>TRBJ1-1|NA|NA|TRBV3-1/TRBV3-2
CASSGAAAAEAFF
TGTGCCAGCAGCGGGGCGGCCGCCGCTGAAGCTTTCTTT
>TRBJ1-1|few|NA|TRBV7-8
CASILGGDMNTEAFF
TGTGCCAGCATCTTGGGCGGGGATATGAACACTGAAGCTTTCTTT
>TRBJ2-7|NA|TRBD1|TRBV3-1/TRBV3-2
CASRLTGTGGYEQYF
TGTGCCAGCAGACTCACCGGGACAGGGGGGTACGAGCAGTACTTC
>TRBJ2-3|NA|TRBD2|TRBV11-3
CASSLNVLAGATDTQYF
TGTGCCAGCAGCTTAAACGTACTAGCGGGGGCAACAGATACGCAGTATTTT
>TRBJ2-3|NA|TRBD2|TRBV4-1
CASSQGTGGLYTQYF
TGCGCCAGCAGTCAAGGGACGGGAGGGCTCTATACGCAGTATTTT
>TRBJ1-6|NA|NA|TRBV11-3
CASSSQWATKYNSPLHF
TGTGCCAGCAGCTCTCAGTGGGCTACGAAGTATAATTCACCCCTCCACTTT
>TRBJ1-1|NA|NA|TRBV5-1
CASSYQGFTEAFF
TGCGCCAGCAGCTATCAGGGTTTCACTGAAGCTTTCTTT
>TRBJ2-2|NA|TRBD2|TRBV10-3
CAISRLAGGNTGELFF
TGTGCCATCAGCCGACTAGCGGGGGGGAACACCGGGGAGCTGTTTTTT
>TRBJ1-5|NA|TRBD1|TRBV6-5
CASSSDRGNQPQHF
TGTGCCAGCAGTTCGGACAGGGGCAATCAGCCCCAGCATTTT
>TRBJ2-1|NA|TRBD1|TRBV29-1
CSAYPGQGSEQFF
TGCAGCGCATATCCGGGACAGGGCAGTGAGCAGTTCTTC
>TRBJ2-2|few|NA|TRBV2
CASSETRIPNTGELFF
TGTGCCAGCAGTGAAACTAGGATACCCAACACCGGGGAGCTGTTTTTT
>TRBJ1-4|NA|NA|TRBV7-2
CASSLFGQVQEKLFF
TGTGCCAGCAGCTTATTCGGCCAGGTTCAGGAAAAACTGTTTTTT
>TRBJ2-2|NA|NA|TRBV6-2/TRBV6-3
CASSLRDTGELFF
TGTGCCAGCAGTCTCAGGGACACCGGGGAGCTGTTTTTT
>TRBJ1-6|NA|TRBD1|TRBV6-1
CASSVRPTGVVSPLHF
TGTGCCAGCAGTGTAAGACCTACAGGGGTGGTTTCACCCCTCCACTTT
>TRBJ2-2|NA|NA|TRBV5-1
CASSRSDISPGELFF
TGCGCCAGCAGCCGATCAGACATTTCCCCCGGGGAGCTGTTTTTT
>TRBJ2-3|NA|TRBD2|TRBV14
CASSRAGIRTDTQYF
TGTGCCAGCAGCCGAGCGGGAATTCGCACAGATACGCAGTATTTT
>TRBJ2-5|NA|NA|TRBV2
CASSPKTVQETQYF
TGTGCCAGCAGCCCGAAGACAGTCCAAGAGACCCAGTACTTC
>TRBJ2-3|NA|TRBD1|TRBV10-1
CASSGRGTGATDTQYF
TGCGCCAGCAGTGGCAGAGGGACAGGGGCAACAGATACGCAGTATTTT
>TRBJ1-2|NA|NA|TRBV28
CASSPPGTPRKNTF
TGTGCCAGCAGTCCACCCGGGACACCCAGAAAAAACACCTTC
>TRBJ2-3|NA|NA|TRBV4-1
CASSLLGGPGTDTQYF
TGCGCCAGCAGCCTCCTCGGGGGGCCTGGCACAGATACGCAGTATTTT
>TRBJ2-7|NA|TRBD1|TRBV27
CASSSGQGDEQYF
TGTGCCAGCAGTTCCGGACAGGGGGACGAGCAGTACTTC
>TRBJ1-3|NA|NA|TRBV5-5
CASSLYSQGTDTIYF
TGTGCCAGCAGCTTGTATTCGCAGGGCACGGACACCATATATTTT
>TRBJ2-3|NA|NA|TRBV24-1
CATRRSGSTDTQYF
TGTGCCACCAGACGTTCCGGGAGCACAGATACGCAGTATTTT
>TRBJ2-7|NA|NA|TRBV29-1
CSVGGSPEQYF
TGCAGCGTGGGTGGGAGCCCCGAGCAGTACTTC
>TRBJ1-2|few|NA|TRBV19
CASSIVSSAGPYGYTF
TGTGCCAGTAGTATCGTTTCGTCGGCGGGTCCCTATGGCTACACCTTC
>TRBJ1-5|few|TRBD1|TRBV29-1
CSVGQGGNQPQHF
TGCAGCGTGGGACAGGGGGGGAATCAGCCCCAGCATTTT
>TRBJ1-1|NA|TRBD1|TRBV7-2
CASSLQGATEAFF
TGTGCCAGCAGCCTACAGGGGGCCACTGAAGCTTTCTTT
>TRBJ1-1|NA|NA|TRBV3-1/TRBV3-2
CASTQAIGTVGGAEAFF
TGTGCCAGCACCCAAGCTATCGGCACAGTCGGAGGCGCTGAAGCTTTCTTT
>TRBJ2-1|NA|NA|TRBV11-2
CASSLEVGTNNEQFF
TGTGCCAGCAGCTTAGAGGTGGGGACAAACAATGAGCAGTTCTTC
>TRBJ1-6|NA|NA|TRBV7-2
CASSSGIGPLHF
TGTGCCAGCAGCTCAGGAATTGGGCCCCTCCACTTT
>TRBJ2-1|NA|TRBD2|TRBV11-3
CASSLDLGLAGSNEQFF
TGTGCCAGCAGCTTAGATTTGGGACTAGCGGGATCCAATGAGCAGTTCTTC
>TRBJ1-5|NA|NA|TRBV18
CASSSSTEPQHF
TGTGCCAGCTCTTCTAGCACTGAGCCCCAGCATTTT